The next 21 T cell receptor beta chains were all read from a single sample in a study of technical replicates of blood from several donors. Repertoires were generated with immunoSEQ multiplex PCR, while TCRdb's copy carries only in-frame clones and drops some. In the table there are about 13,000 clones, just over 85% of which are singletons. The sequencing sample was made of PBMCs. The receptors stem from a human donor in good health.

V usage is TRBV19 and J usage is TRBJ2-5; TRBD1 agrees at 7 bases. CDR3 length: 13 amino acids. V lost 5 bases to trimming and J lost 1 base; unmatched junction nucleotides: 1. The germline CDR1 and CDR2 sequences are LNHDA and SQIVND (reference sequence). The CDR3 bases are TGTGCCAGTAGTGGGACAGTCCAAGAGACCCAGTACTTC. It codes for CASSGTVQETQYF. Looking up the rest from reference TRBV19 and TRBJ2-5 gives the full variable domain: DGGITQSPKYLFRKEGQNVTLSCEQNLNHDAMYWYRQDPGQGLRLIYYSQIVNDFQKGDIAEGYSVSREKKESFPLTVTSAQKNPTAFYLCASSGTVQETQYFGPGTRLLVL.

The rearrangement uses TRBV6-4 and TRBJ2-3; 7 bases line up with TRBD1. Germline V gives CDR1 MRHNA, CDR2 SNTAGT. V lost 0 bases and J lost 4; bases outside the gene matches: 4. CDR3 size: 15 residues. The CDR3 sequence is CASSDSRQGADTQYF. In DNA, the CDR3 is TGTGCCAGCAGTGACTCCCGACAGGGTGCAGATACGCAGTATTTT.

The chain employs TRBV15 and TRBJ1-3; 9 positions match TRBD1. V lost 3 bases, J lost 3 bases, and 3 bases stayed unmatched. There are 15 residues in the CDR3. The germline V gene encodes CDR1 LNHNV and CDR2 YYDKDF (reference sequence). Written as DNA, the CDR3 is TGTGCCACCAGCAGGGACAGGGGTGGTGGAAACACCATATATTTT. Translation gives CATSRDRGGGNTIYF.

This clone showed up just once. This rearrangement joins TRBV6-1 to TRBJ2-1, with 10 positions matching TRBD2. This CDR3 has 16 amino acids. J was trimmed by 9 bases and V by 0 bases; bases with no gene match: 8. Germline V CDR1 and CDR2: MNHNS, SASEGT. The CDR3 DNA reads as TGTGCCAGCAGTGAAGCCTCAGCGGGAGGGGTAATTGAGCAGTTCTTC. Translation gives CASSEASAGGVIEQFF.

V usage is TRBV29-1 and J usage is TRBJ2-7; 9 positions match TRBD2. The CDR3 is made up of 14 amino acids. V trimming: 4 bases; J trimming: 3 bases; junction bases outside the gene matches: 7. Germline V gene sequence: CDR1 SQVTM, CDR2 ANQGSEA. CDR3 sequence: CSVVIAGELYEQYF. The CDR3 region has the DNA TGCAGCGTTGTCATAGCGGGAGAACTCTACGAGCAGTACTTC.

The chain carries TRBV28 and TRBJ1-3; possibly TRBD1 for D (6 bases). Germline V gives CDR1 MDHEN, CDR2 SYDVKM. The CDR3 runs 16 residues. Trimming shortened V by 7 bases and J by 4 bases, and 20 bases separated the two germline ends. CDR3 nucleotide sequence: TGTGCCAGCACCCGGGGCTCCGGGACATTCGGAAACACCATATATTTT. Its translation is CASTRGSGTFGNTIYF. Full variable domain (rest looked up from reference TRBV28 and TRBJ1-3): DVKVTQSSRYLVKRTGEKVFLECVQDMDHENMFWYRQDPGLGLRLIYFSYDVKMKEKGDIPEGYSVSREKKERFSLILESASTNQTSMYLCASTRGSGTFGNTIYFGEGSWLTVV.

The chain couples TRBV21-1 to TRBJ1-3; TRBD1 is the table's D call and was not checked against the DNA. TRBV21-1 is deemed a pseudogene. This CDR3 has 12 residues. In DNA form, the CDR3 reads TGTGCCAGCAGCATCAGACAGAACACCATATATTTT. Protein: CASSIRQNTIYF.

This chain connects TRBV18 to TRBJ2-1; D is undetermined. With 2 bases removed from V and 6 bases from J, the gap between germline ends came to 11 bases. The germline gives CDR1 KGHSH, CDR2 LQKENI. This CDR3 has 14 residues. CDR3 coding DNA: TGTGCCAGCTCACCAGACTGGAGTATCAATGAGCAGTTCTTC. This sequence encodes CASSPDWSINEQFF.

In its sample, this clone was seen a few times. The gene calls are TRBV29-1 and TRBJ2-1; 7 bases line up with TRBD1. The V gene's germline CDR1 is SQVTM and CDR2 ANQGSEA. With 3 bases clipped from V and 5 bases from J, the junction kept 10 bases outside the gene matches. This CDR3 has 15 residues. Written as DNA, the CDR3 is TGCAGCGTTGAGGACTTCCGGGACAGTAACAATGAGCAGTTCTTC. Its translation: CSVEDFRDSNNEQFF.

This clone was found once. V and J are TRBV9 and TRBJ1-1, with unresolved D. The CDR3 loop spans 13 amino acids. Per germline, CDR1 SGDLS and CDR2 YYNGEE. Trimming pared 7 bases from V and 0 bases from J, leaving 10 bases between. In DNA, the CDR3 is TGTGCCAGCCAGGCAGAAGTGAACACTGAAGCTTTCTTT. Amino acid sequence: CASQAEVNTEAFF.

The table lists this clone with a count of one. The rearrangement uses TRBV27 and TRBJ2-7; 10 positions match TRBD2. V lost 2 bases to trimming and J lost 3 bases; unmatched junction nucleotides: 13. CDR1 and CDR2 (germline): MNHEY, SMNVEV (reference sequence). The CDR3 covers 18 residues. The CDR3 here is CASSLRLAGVSDYYEQYF. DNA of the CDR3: TGTGCCAGCAGTTTACGCCTAGCGGGAGTTTCTGACTACTACGAGCAGTACTTC.

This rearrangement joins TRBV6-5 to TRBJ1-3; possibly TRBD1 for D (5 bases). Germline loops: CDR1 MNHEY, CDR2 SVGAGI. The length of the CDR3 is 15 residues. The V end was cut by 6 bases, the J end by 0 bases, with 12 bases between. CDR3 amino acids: CASRKGLHSGNTIYF. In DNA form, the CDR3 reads TGTGCCAGCAGGAAGGGACTTCACTCTGGAAACACCATATATTTT.

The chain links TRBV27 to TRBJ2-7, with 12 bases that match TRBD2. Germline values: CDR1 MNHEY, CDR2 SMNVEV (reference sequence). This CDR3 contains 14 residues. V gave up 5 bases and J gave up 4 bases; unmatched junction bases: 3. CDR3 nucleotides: TGTGCCAGCAGTAATCTAGCGGGAGGGTACGAGCAGTACTTC. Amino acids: CASSNLAGGYEQYF.

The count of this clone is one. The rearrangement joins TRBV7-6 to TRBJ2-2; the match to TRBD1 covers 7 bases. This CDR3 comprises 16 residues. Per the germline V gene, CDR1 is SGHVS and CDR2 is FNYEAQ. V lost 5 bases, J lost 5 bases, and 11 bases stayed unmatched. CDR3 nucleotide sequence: TGTGCCAGCAGCCGGCAGAGAGGACAGGTTACCGGGGAGCTGTTTTTT. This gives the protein CASSRQRGQVTGELFF.

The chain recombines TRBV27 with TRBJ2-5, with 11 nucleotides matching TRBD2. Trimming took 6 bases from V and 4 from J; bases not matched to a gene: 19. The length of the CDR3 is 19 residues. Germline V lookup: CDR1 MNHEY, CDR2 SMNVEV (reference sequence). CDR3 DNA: TGTGCCAGCAGCCTCAGAGTACCGGGACTAGCGGCCCCAACAGAGACCCAGTACTTC. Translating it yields CASSLRVPGLAAPTETQYF.

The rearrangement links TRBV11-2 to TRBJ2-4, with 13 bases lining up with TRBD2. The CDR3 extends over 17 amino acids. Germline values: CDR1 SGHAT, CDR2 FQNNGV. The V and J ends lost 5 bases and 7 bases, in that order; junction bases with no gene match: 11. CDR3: CASSQGLAGEVRNIQYF. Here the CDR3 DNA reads TGTGCCAGCAGCCAAGGACTAGCGGGGGAGGTACGGAACATTCAGTACTTC.

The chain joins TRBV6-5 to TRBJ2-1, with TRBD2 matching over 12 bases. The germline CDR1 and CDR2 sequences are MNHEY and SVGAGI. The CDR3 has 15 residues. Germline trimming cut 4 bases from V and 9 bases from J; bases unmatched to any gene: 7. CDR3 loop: CASSSGLAGFGEQFF. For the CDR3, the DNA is TGTGCCAGCAGTTCTGGACTAGCGGGATTTGGTGAGCAGTTCTTC.

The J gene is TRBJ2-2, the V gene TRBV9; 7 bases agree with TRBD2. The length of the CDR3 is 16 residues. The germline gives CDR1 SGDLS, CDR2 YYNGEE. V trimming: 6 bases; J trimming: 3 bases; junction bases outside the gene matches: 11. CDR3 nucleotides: TGTGCCAGCACCGACCTCCTTGCGGGAGACACCGGGGAGCTGTTTTTT. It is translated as CASTDLLAGDTGELFF. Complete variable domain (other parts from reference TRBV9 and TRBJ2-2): DSGVTQTPKHLITATGQRVTLRCSPRSGDLSVYWYQQSLDQGLQFLIQYYNGEERAKGNILERFSAQQFPDLHSELNLSSLELGDSALYFCASTDLLAGDTGELFFGEGSRLTVL.

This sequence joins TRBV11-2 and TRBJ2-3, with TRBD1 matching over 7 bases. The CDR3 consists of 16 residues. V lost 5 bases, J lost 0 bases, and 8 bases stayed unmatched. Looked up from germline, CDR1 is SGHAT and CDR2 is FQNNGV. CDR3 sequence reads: CASSVGRDRSTDTQYF. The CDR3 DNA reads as TGTGCCAGCAGCGTGGGACGGGACAGAAGCACAGATACGCAGTATTTT.

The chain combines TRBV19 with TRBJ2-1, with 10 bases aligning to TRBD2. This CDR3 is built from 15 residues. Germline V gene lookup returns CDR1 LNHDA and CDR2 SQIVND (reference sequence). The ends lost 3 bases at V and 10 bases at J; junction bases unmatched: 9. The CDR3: CASSIREREGREQFF. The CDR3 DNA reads TGTGCCAGTAGTATCCGGGAGCGGGAGGGCAGGGAGCAGTTCTTC.

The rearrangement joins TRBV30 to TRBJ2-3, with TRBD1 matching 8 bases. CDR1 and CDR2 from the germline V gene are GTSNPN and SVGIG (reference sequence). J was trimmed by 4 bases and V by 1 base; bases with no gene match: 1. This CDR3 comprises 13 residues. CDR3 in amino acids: CAWSETGADTQYF. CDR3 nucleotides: TGTGCCTGGAGTGAGACAGGGGCAGATACGCAGTATTTT.